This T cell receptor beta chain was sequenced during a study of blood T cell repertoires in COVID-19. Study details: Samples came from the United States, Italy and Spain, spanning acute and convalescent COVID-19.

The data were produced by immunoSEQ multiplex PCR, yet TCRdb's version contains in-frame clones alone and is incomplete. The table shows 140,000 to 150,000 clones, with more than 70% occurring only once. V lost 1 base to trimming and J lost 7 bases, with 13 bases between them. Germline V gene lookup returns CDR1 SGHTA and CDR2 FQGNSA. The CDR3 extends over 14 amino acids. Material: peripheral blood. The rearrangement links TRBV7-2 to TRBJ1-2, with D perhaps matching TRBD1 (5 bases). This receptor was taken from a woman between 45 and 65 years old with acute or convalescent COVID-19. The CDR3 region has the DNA TGTGCCAGCAGCTTAGATCAGGGTCGGGCTGGCTACACCTTC. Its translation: CASSLDQGRAGYTF.